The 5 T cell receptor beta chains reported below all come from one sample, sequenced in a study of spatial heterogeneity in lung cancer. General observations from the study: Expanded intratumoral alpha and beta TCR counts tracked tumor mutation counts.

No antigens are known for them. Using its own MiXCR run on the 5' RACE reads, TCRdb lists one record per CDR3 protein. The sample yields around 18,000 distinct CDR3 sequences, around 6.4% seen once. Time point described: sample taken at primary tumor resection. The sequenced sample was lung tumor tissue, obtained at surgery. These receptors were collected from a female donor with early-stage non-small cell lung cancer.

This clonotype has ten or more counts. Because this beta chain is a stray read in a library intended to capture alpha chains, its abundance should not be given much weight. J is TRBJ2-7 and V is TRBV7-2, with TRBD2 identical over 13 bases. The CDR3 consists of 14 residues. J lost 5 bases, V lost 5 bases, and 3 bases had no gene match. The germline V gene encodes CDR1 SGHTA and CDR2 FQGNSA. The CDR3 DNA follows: TGTGCCAGCAGCCCTGGACTAGCGGGAGACGAGCAGTACTTC. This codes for CASSPGLAGDEQYF.

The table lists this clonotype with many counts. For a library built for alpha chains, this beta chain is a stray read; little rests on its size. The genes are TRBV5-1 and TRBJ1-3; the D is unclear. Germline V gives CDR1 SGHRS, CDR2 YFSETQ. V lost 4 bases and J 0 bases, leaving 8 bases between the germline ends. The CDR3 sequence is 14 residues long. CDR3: CASSAGSSGNTIYF. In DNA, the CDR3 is TGCGCCAGCAGCGCCGGAAGCTCTGGAAACACCATATATTTT.

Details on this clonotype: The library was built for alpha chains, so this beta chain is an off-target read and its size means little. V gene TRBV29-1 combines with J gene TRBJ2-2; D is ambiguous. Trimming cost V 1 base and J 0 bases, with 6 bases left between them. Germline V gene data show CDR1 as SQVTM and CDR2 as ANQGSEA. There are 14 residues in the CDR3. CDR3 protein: CSVEARTNTGELFF. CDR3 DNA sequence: TGCAGCGTTGAAGCTCGAACGAACACCGGGGAGCTGTTTTTT.

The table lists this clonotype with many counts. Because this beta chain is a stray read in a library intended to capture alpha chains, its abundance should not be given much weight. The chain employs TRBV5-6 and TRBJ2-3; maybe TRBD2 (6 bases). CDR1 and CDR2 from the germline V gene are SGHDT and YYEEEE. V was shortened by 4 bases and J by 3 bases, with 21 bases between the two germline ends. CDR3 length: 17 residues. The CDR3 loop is CASSPPGADYLTDTQYF. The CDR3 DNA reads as TGTGCCAGCAGCCCGCCTGGTGCGGACTACTTAACAGATACGCAGTATTTT.

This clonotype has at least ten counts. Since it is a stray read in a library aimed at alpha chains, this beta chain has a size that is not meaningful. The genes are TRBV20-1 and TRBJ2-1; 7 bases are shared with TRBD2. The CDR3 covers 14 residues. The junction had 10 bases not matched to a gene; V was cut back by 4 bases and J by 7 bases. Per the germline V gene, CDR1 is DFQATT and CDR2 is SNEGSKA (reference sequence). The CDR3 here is CSATHGTTVNEQFF. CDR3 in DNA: TGCAGTGCTACCCACGGGACTACAGTTAATGAGCAGTTCTTC.